The T cell receptor beta chain described here comes from a study of cytomegalovirus exposure and HLA in healthy donors. Study overall: Drawn from HLA-typed donors, approximately 85 million unique TCRs were held in an early data release.

PCR employed 60 Vbeta and 13 Jbeta primers. Repertoires were generated with immunoSEQ multiplex PCR, while TCRdb's copy carries only in-frame clones and drops some. The sample records some 130,000 clones, roughly 80% being singletons. In its sample, this clone was seen once. The antigen is not known. Study-wide points: When a later analysis was performed, an Asian-associated ancestry cluster reportedly had fewer N-insertions than the roughly 700-donor mean. There were several of the most significant clusters that appeared linked to common viral pathogens in a later analysis.

The ends were cut back, 6 bases at V and 0 bases at J, with 13 bases in the middle. The CDR3 extends over 14 amino acids. Germline CDR1 and CDR2: GTSNPN and SVGIG (reference sequence). The chain carries TRBV30 and TRBJ2-3; possibly TRBD2 for D (5 bases). The receptor was isolated from a man aged 35-49 years in good health and CMV-seronegative. The source material was PBMCs. This CDR3 reads CACGSGISTDTQYF. CDR3 bases: TGTGCCTGTGGATCGGGAATTAGCACAGATACGCAGTATTTT.